These T cell receptor beta chains were read from a single sample in a study of T cells in Graves' hyperthyroidism and ophthalmopathy. TCRdb analysed the multiplex PCR reads with MiXCR anew, one entry per CDR3 protein. The sample holds fewer than 350,000 distinct CDR3 sequences; 13% are singletons and the top ten take roughly 8.5%. The specimen was blood. All receptors derive from a woman aged 25-40 years with Graves' hyperthyroidism that later progressed to Graves' ophthalmopathy. CDR3s include the opening cysteine and the closing phenylalanine or tryptophan. Fields, in order: D gene, clone size, V gene, J gene, CDR3 DNA, CDR3 protein. D genes are given only for firm matches. Some rows mark clone size as missing; the rest say once, few, many or name a class of expanded clone.

D: TRBD1; size: many; V: TRBV15; J: TRBJ2-3; DNA: TGTGCCACCAGCAAGGGGGCGGCCATATCAGATACGCAGTATTTT; CDR3: CATSKGAAISDTQYF
D: TRBD2; size: NA; V: TRBV20-1; J: TRBJ2-3; DNA: TGCAGTGCTAGAGGGCCAGCGGGAGGGTCAGATACGCAGTATTTT; CDR3: CSARGPAGGSDTQYF
D: NA; size: many; V: TRBV6-1; J: TRBJ2-7; DNA: TGTGCCAGCAGTTCGACCACAGGTTTCGACGAGCAGTACTTC; CDR3: CASSSTTGFDEQYF
D: TRBD2; size: NA; V: TRBV5-4; J: TRBJ2-3; DNA: TGTGCCAGCAGCAAACTAGCGGGAATTGCAGATACGCAGTATTTT; CDR3: CASSKLAGIADTQYF
D: NA; size: NA; V: TRBV20-1; J: TRBJ1-4; DNA: TGCAGTGCTAGAGTCCGGATGGGGGCGAATGAAAAACTGTTTTTT; CDR3: CSARVRMGANEKLFF
D: TRBD2; size: many; V: TRBV11-1; J: TRBJ2-2; DNA: TGTGCCAGCAGCTTACCCTTAGGACTAGCTGCCGGGGAGCTGTTTTTT; CDR3: CASSLPLGLAAGELFF
D: TRBD1; size: many; V: TRBV28; J: TRBJ1-1; DNA: TGTGCCAGCAGTTACAGGGGGTTGGCTGAAGCTTTCTTT; CDR3: CASSYRGLAEAFF
D: NA; size: many; V: TRBV5-6; J: TRBJ1-1; DNA: TGTGCCAGCATCTCAGGGGCGGGCGCTGAAGCTTTCTTT; CDR3: CASISGAGAEAFF
D: TRBD1; size: many; V: TRBV7-9; J: TRBJ2-1; DNA: TGTGCCAGCGTCCTGACAGGGGGAAATGAGCAGTTCTTC; CDR3: CASVLTGGNEQFF
D: NA; size: many; V: TRBV12-3/TRBV12-4; J: TRBJ2-7; DNA: TGTGCCAGCAGTGCCCGATACGAGCAGTACTTC; CDR3: CASSARYEQYF
D: NA; size: many; V: TRBV15; J: TRBJ2-7; DNA: TGTGCCACCAGCAGAGGGACTGGCTCCTACGAGCAGTACTTC; CDR3: CATSRGTGSYEQYF
D: NA; size: many; V: TRBV29-1; J: TRBJ2-1; DNA: TGCAGCGTTGATTTCCCCAGGGAAGTCTCCAATGAGCAGTTCTTC; CDR3: CSVDFPREVSNEQFF
D: NA; size: many; V: TRBV28; J: TRBJ2-3; DNA: TGTGCCAGCACCTCAGGTACAGGGAGGGATACGCAGTATTTT; CDR3: CASTSGTGRDTQYF
D: TRBD1; size: NA; V: TRBV29-1; J: TRBJ2-3; DNA: TGCAGCCAGGGGGGACAGGACACAGATACGCAGTATTTT; CDR3: CSQGGQDTDTQYF
D: TRBD1; size: many; V: TRBV9; J: TRBJ1-2; DNA: TGTGCCAGCAGCGTCGGGACAGGGTGGGCTGGCTACACCTTC; CDR3: CASSVGTGWAGYTF
D: NA; size: NA; V: TRBV20-1; J: TRBJ2-3; DNA: TGCAGTGCTAGTAGCGGTTTGGTTTTCGATACGCAGTATTTT; CDR3: CSASSGLVFDTQYF
D: NA; size: many; V: TRBV5-5; J: TRBJ1-2; DNA: TGTGCCAGCAGCTTGGGGGCAGGGACAAACTATGGCTACACCTTC; CDR3: CASSLGAGTNYGYTF
D: TRBD2; size: NA; V: TRBV6-1; J: TRBJ2-7; DNA: TGTGCCAGCAGCTCGGGCGGTAGCGGGAGAAATGAGCAGTACTTC; CDR3: CASSSGGSGRNEQYF
D: TRBD2; size: many; V: TRBV5-5; J: TRBJ2-2; DNA: TGTGCCAGCAGCCCTGCCGGGACTAGCGTCACCGGGGAGCTGTTTTTT; CDR3: CASSPAGTSVTGELFF
D: TRBD2; size: NA; V: TRBV27; J: TRBJ2-4; DNA: TGTGCCGGGGGGGTGGACGCGGTTGGAAACATTCAGTACTTC; CDR3: CAGGVDAVGNIQYF
D: NA; size: few; V: TRBV6-2/TRBV6-3; J: TRBJ2-6; DNA: TGTGCCAGCCGATTAGGACTGGGGCCAGGGGCCAACGTCCTGACTTTC; CDR3: CASRLGLGPGANVLTF
D: TRBD2; size: NA; V: TRBV12-3/TRBV12-4; J: TRBJ2-1; DNA: TGTGCCAGCAGTTGGACGGGACGGGAGGGCGGTTACAATGAGCAGTTCTTC; CDR3: CASSWTGREGGYNEQFF
D: NA; size: NA; V: TRBV12-3/TRBV12-4; J: TRBJ2-2; DNA: TGTGCCAGCAGTTTTCCCGCGAACACCGGGGAGCTGTTTTTT; CDR3: CASSFPANTGELFF
D: NA; size: NA; V: TRBV19; J: TRBJ1-3; DNA: TGTGCCAGTAGTATAAAAGCCCCCGGATCTGGAAACACCATATATTTT; CDR3: CASSIKAPGSGNTIYF
D: TRBD2; size: many; V: TRBV27; J: TRBJ2-1; DNA: TGTGCCAGCAGTCACTCTCGAGCGGGAGTTGATGAGCAGTTCTTC; CDR3: CASSHSRAGVDEQFF
D: NA; size: many; V: TRBV19; J: TRBJ1-5; DNA: TGTGCCAGTAGTCCTTTTGTGGGCCATGGGAAGGGGAGTAATCAGCCCCAGCATTTT; CDR3: CASSPFVGHGKGSNQPQHF
D: TRBD1; size: many; V: TRBV20-1; J: TRBJ2-2; DNA: TGCAGTGCTAGAGATTTGGGACAGGGGAACACCGGGGAGCTGTTTTTT; CDR3: CSARDLGQGNTGELFF
D: NA; size: many; V: TRBV6-2/TRBV6-3; J: TRBJ1-5; DNA: TGTGCCAGCAGCCGTTATAGCAATCAGCCCCAGCATTTT; CDR3: CASSRYSNQPQHF
D: TRBD1; size: NA; V: TRBV28; J: TRBJ1-1; DNA: TGTGCCAGCACTGCCACAGGGGAAGTGAACGCTGAAGCCTTCTTT; CDR3: CASTATGEVNAEAFF
D: NA; size: NA; V: TRBV11-2; J: TRBJ1-1; DNA: TGTGCCAGCAGCTTACAGCTGCCCCAGGGGGAAGCTTTCTTT; CDR3: CASSLQLPQGEAFF
D: NA; size: many; V: TRBV7-2; J: TRBJ2-1; DNA: TGTGCCAGCAGCCTAGACGTGGCAGAGCAGTTCTTC; CDR3: CASSLDVAEQFF